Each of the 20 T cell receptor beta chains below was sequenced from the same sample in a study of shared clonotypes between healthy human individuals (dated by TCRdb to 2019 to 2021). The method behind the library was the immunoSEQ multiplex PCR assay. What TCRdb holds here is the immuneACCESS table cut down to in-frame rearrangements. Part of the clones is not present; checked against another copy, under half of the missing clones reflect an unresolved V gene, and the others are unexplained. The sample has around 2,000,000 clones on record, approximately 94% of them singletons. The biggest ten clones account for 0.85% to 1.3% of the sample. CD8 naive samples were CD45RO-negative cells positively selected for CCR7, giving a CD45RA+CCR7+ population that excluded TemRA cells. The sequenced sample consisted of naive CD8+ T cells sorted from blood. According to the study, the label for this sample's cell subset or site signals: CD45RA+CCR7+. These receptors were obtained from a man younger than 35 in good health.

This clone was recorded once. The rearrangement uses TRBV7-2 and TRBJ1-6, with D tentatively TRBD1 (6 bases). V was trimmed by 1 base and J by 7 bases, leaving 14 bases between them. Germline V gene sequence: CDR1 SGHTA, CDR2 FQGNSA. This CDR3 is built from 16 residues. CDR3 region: CASSLDHRVWNSPLHF. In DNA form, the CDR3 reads TGTGCCAGCAGCTTAGATCACAGGGTTTGGAATTCACCCCTCCACTTT.

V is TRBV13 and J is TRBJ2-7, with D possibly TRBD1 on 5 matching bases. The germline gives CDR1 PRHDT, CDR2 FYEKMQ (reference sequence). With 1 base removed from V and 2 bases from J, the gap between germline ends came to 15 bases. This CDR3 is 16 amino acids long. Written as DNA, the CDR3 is TGTGCCAGCAGCTTAGAGGGCGCAGGGCGAGCCTACGAGCAGTACTTC. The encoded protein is CASSLEGAGRAYEQYF. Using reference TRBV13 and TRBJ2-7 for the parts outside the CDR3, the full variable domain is AAGVIQSPRHLIKEKRETATLKCYPIPRHDTVYWYQQGPGQDPQFLISFYEKMQSDKGSIPDRFSAQQFSDYHSELNMSSLELGDSALYFCASSLEGAGRAYEQYFGPGTRLTVT.

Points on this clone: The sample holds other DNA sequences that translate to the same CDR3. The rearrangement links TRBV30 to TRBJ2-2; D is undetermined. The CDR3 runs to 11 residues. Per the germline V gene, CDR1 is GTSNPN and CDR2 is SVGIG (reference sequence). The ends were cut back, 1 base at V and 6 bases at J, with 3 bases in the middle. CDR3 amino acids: CAWSGAGELFF. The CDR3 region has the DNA TGTGCCTGGAGTGGAGCCGGGGAGCTGTTTTTT.

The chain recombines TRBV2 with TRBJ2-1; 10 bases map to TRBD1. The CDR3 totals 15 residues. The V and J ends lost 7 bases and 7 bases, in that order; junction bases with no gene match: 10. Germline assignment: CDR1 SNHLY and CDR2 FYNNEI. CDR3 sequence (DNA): TGTGCCAGCATGGGGGGACAGGGGATAGTAAATGAGCAGTTCTTC. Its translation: CASMGGQGIVNEQFF.

CDR3 sequence (DNA): TGTGCCAGCAGTGATTGGGGTACCAGCTACGAGCAGTACTTC. Protein product: CASSDWGTSYEQYF. This rearrangement joins TRBV28 to TRBJ2-7; D gene unclear. In germline, CDR1 is MDHEN, CDR2 SYDVKM. The CDR3 length is 14 residues. V lost 5 bases, J lost 3 bases, and 14 bases lay in between.

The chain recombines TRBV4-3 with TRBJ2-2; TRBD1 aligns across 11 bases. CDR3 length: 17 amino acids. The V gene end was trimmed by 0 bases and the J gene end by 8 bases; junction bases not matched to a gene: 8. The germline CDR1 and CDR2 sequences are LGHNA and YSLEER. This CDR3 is CASSQEAGTGGFGELFF. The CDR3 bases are TGCGCCAGCAGCCAAGAAGCAGGGACAGGGGGTTTTGGGGAGCTGTTTTTT.

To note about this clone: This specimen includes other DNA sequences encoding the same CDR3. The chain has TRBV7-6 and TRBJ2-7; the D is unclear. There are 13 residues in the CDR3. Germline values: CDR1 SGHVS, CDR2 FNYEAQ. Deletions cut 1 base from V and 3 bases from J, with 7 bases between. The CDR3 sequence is CASSLGLSYEQYF. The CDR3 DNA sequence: TGTGCCAGCAGCTTAGGACTCAGCTACGAGCAGTACTTC.

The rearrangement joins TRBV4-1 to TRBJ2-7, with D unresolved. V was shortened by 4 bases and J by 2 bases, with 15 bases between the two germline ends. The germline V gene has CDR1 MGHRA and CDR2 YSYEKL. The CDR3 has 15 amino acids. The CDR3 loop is CASSPTERSTYEQYF. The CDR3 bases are TGCGCCAGCAGCCCTACGGAGAGGAGCACCTACGAGCAGTACTTC.

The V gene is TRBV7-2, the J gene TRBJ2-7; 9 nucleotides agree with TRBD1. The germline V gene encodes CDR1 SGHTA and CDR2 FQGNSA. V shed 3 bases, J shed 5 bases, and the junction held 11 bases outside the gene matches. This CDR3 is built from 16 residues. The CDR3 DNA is TGTGCCAGCAGCTTCCCCCCGGGACAGGGTCAGAACGAGCAGTACTTC. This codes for CASSFPPGQGQNEQYF.

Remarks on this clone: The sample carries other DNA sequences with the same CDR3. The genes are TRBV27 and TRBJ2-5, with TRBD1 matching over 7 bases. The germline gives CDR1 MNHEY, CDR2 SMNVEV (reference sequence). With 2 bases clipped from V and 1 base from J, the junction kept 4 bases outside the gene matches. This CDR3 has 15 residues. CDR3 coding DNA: TGTGCCAGCAGTTTAGTTGGGACAGCCCAAGAGACCCAGTACTTC. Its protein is CASSLVGTAQETQYF.

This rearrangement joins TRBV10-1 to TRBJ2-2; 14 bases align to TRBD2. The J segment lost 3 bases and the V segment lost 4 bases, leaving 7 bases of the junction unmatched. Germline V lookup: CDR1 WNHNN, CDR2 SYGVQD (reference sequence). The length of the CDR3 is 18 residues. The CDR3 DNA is TGCGCCAGCAGTGGGACCGGGACTAGCGGGAGTTACACCGGGGAGCTGTTTTTT. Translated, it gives CASSGTGTSGSYTGELFF.

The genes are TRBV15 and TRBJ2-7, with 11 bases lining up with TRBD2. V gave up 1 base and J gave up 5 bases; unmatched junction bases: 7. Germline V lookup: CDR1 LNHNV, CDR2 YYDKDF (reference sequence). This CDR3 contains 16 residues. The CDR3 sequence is CATSRGTSGSFHEQYF. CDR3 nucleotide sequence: TGTGCCACCAGCAGAGGTACTAGCGGGAGCTTTCACGAGCAGTACTTC.

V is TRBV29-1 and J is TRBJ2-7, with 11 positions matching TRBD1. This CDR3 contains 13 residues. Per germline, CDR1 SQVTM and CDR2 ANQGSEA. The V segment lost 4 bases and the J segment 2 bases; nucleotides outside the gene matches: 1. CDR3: CSVGGQGAYEQYF. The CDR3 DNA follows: TGCAGCGTTGGGGGACAGGGGGCCTACGAGCAGTACTTC.

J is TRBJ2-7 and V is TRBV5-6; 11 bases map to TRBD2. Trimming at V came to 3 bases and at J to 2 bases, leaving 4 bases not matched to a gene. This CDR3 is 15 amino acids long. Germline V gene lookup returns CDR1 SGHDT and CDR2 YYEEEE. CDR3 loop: CASSWGLAAAYEQYF. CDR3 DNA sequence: TGTGCCAGCAGCTGGGGACTAGCGGCAGCCTACGAGCAGTACTTC.

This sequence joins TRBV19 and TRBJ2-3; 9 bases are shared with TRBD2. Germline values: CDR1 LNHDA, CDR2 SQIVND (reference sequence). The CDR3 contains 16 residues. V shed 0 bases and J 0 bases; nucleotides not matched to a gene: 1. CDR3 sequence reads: CASSIEAGGSTDTQYF. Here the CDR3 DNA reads TGTGCCAGTAGTATAGAGGCGGGGGGGAGCACAGATACGCAGTATTTT. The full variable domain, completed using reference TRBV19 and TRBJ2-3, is DGGITQSPKYLFRKEGQNVTLSCEQNLNHDAMYWYRQDPGQGLRLIYYSQIVNDFQKGDIAEGYSVSREKKESFPLTVTSAQKNPTAFYLCASSIEAGGSTDTQYFGPGTRLTVL.

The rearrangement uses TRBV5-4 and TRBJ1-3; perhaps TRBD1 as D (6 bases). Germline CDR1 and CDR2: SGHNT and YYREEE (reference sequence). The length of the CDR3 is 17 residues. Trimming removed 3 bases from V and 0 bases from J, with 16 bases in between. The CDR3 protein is CASSWGPTSLSGNTIYF. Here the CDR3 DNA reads TGTGCCAGCAGCTGGGGGCCCACTTCCCTCTCTGGAAACACCATATATTTT.

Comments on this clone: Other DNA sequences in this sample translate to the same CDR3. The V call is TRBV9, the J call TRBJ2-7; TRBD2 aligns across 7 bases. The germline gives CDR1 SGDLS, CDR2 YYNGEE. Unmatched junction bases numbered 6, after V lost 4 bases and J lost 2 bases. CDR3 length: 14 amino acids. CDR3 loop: CASSPGGGTYEQYF. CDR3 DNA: TGTGCCAGCAGCCCGGGAGGAGGTACCTACGAGCAGTACTTC.

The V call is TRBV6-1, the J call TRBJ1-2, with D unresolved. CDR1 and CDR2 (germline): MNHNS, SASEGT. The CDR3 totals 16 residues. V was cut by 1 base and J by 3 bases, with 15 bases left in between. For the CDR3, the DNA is TGTGCCAGCAGTGAAGAGGGCACCCCCCCCTACTATGGCTACACCTTC. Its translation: CASSEEGTPPYYGYTF.

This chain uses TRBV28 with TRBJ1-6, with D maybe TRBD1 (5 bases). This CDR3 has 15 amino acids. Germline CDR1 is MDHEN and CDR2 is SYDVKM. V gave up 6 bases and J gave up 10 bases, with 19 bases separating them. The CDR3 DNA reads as TGTGCCAGCAGCCCACAGGCCCACCTGGGCTCACCCCTCCACTTT. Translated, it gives CASSPQAHLGSPLHF. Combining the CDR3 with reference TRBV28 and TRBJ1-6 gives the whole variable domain DVKVTQSSRYLVKRTGEKVFLECVQDMDHENMFWYRQDPGLGLRLIYFSYDVKMKEKGDIPEGYSVSREKKERFSLILESASTNQTSMYLCASSPQAHLGSPLHFGNGTRLTVT.

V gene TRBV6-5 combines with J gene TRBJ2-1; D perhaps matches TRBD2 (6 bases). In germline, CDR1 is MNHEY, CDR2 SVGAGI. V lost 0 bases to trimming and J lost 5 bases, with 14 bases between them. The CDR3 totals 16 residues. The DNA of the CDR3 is TGTGCCAGCAGTTACTCGGAGGGGTCCAGCCACAATGAGCAGTTCTTC. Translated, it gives CASSYSEGSSHNEQFF.